This T cell receptor beta chain was sequenced during a study of blood T cell repertoires in COVID-19. The junction had 7 bases not matched to a gene; V was cut back by 4 bases and J by 2 bases. This CDR3 spans 15 amino acids. From germline, CDR1 is SGDLS and CDR2 YYNGEE. The assay was immunoSEQ multiplex PCR, and TCRdb's table has in-frame clones only and misses some. The table lists approximately 150,000 clones, about 86% of them singletons. This TCR derives from a woman aged 60-75 years with acute or convalescent COVID-19. Material: peripheral blood. The chain employs TRBV9 and TRBJ2-5; the match to TRBD2 covers 8 bases. CDR3 DNA sequence: TGTGCCAGCAGCTCTCCGGGAGGGGGGCAAGAGACCCAGTACTTC. This gives the protein CASSSPGGGQETQYF.